The clone carrying this T cell receptor beta chain was detected a few times. Germline loops: CDR1 SGHVS, CDR2 FQNEAQ. The CDR3 length is 13 residues. Trimming stripped 4 bases from V and 5 bases from J, with 9 bases between. The record originates from a study of blood T cells in healthy people across ages. Study details: The capture of about one barcoded beta molecule per two T cells was achieved by template switching.

The use of a sample-barcoded 5' primer and a J-beta primer mix characterized a second PCR of roughly 6 to 11 cycles. MiXCR was run by TCRdb on the 5' RACE reads, yielding one entry per CDR3 protein. The repertoire holds around 2 million distinct CDR3 sequences, about 39% seen once, with under 25% in the top ten. Input material: blood. The rearrangement links TRBV7-8 to TRBJ2-1, with D uncertain. This TCR was recovered from a human donor in good health. CDR3 sequence reads: CASSSRQHNEQFF. DNA for the CDR3: TGTGCCAGCAGCTCAAGGCAGCACAATGAGCAGTTCTTC.